The present T cell receptor (beta chain) was sequenced within a study of glioma-infiltrating T cells. V was pared by 6 bases and J by 8 bases, with 8 bases between. This CDR3 has 11 residues. Germline V gene data show CDR1 as LNHDA and CDR2 as SQIVND (reference sequence). Amplification of TCR alpha and beta CDR3 regions from RNA used iRepertoire nested multiplex PCR. A single record per CDR3 protein comes from TCRdb applying MiXCR to the multiplex PCR reads. The sample holds 100,000 to 150,000 distinct CDR3 sequences; about 22% are singletons and the top ten take over 25%. The TCR sequence derives from a human donor with low-grade glioma or glioblastoma, undergoing nonglioma brain surgery, or in good health (not recorded which). The sample was glioma tissue, nonneoplastic brain tissue, or PBMCs (not recorded which). The chain employs TRBV19 and TRBJ2-1, with no clear D. The CDR3 DNA follows: TGTGCCAGTAGCGTGTTCTATGAGCAGTTCTTC. Its translation is CASSVFYEQFF.